This entry is about one TCR beta chain. The antigen it recognizes is unknown. Base qualities are not provided; no much larger clone lies one nucleotide away. Every donor was a healthy Caucasian. The twin cohort consisted of three pairs of female monozygotic twins, all aged roughly 18 to 30 years. The RNA used for TCR libraries was isolated from peripheral blood mononuclear cells. This sample is part of a study of identical twins (dated by TCRdb to about 2016). As for the study more broadly: The study deep-sequenced TCR alpha and beta repertoires from monozygotic twins, unrelated adults of various ages and cord blood to test whether fetal clonotypes persist. To rule out contamination, the twin experiments were replicated at different times with different library preparation protocols.

Study-level results and caveats: Compared with coincidental sharing between unrelated individuals, out-of-frame TCR alpha sequences shared between twins had an excess of sequences with low generation probability. Fewer insertions were carried by abundant cord blood beta clonotypes, a similar but weaker trend appeared in young adult naive repertoires, and no such trend appeared in memory repertoires. In monozygotic twins, out-of-frame TCR alpha sharing was systematically underestimated by recombination models, although the models agreed with sharing between unrelated individuals. The excess sharing between twins in beta out-of-frame sequences was weaker because fewer shared sequences reduced the signal-to-noise ratio. Zero-insertion analyses could be partly confounded by invariant T cells such as MAIT and iNKT, although diverse VJ usage argued against such confounding for most clonotypes. Because the same donors could not be followed over many years, the conclusions depended on cross-sectional statistical analysis.

The CDR3 measures 15 amino acids from cysteine to phenylalanine. The DNA shown is the 45-base CDR3, in frame from base 1. The germline V gene (reference sequence) specifies LNHDA as CDR1 and SQIVND as CDR2. V is pruned by 5 bases and J by 4 bases, leaving 10 bases of the junction without a gene match. Library preparation used 5' RACE. Sequencer: Illumina HiSeq 2000. A universal primer binding site was added through template switching, and the final cDNA carried a unique molecular identifier so that TCR cDNA molecules could be counted accurately. First-strand cDNA for TCR alpha and beta chains was synthesized from specific primers in the conserved constant-segment region. To control for contamination, each cDNA library was double barcoded with a SMART-Mk sample barcode plus Illumina barcodes. TruSeq adapter sequences, together with Illumina sample barcodes, were added in two successive PCR steps. The Illumina HiSeq platform was used with custom primers to sequence TCR alpha and beta cDNA libraries. On the study's bioinformatics: MiGEC was used to process raw reads and extract unique molecular identifiers, and MiXCR was used to find CDR3 positions. Recombination models were inferred per individual with the repgenHMM and IGoR tools using an EM algorithm. Shared clonotypes were analyzed with the tcR package in R, and sharing was normalized by the product of cloneset sizes. To study raw recombination free of thymic and clonal selection effects, out-of-frame nonproductive sequences were analyzed. TCRdb's own reprocessing of the public reads used fastp at Q25 and MiXCR and kept productive beta chains. Each CDR3 protein gets just one entry, which takes the most common genes and DNA from the rows behind it. The V and J calls and clone size come from TCRdb's table, not from the authors' own analysis. For this sample the table gives roughly 720,000 distinct CDR3 sequences, of which around a sixth were detected only once. The ten largest clones capture around 12% of the sample.

These data were likewise used in another study, on T cells expressing NK-cell markers. That second publication adds: Several donors provided sorted CD3+CD56+NKG2C+, CD3+CD56+NKG2C- and CD3+CD56-NKG2C+ T-cell subsets, whose TCR beta-chain repertoires were profiled. Among the eight sequenced donors, only one was HCMV-seronegative, while the other seven were HCMV-seropositive. To restrict sorting to alphabetaTCR-expressing T cells, an anti-gammadeltaTCR antibody was added in several experiments. For roughly six donors, the dominant CD3+CD56+NKG2C+ clonotypes were among the top 10 CD8+ clonotypes and accounted for 1.0-7.0% of CD8+ T cells. Those dominant clonotypes were again the most abundant among CD3+CD56-NKG2C+ cells in several donors, at roughly 25-60.1%. It remained unclear whether the expanded NKG2C-expressing T cell clones were specific for HCMV antigens. The study sequenced eight donors, all healthy volunteers chosen at random: three men and five women. A commercial ELISA kit detecting HCMV-specific IgG in serum was used to determine HCMV serostatus. Bulk peripheral blood T-cell repertoires were additionally sequenced from unsorted PBMC for over 5 donors. MIGEC handled demultiplexing of the reads and grouping by UMI, while MiTCR was used to assemble and quantify clonotypes. To exclude erroneous sequences, any TCR cDNA sequence not supported by at least two reads was discarded. The tcR package was used for downstream repertoire analysis, and clonotypes were matched between fractions using CDR3 nucleotide sequence together with V segment. Antigen specificity was annotated against VDJdb with VDJmatch, allowing one amino acid substitution in CDR3.

Source material: PBMCs. The sequence was collected from a young woman in good health. The sequence is built from TRBV19 and TRBJ2-7; 8 bases in the junction line up with TRBD1. The DNA sequence is TGTGCCAGTAGTCGGACAGGGCTTCTTGAGTACGAGCAGTACTTC. Translated, this gives CASSRTGLLEYEQYF.